The 6 T cell receptor beta chains below come from one sample, sequenced in a study of blood T cell repertoires in COVID-19. Assay: immunoSEQ multiplex PCR; the TCRdb copy retains only in-frame clones and omits some. In the table there are more than 100,000 clones, about four fifths of which are singletons. The source material was peripheral blood. Receptors were obtained from a human donor in a cohort sampled during active COVID-19.

The rearrangement uses TRBV5-4 and TRBJ1-1, with TRBD1 identical over 7 bases. The V gene's germline CDR1 is SGHNT and CDR2 YYREEE (reference sequence). The CDR3 extends over 13 amino acids. The CDR3 reads CALGGRGTTEAFF. The CDR3 DNA sequence: TGTGCTCTAGGGGGCCGAGGGACAACTGAAGCTTTCTTT.

V is TRBV18 and J is TRBJ1-4; tentative D call: TRBD1 (6 bases). Germline values: CDR1 KGHSH, CDR2 LQKENI. The CDR3 is 16 amino acids. Trimming left V 2 bases short and J 5 bases short, with 15 bases between. The CDR3 reads CASSPAIDRRNEKLFF. The DNA for the CDR3 is TGTGCCAGCTCACCAGCAATTGACAGGCGCAATGAAAAACTGTTTTTT.

This chain connects TRBV2 to TRBJ2-1, with 8 bases matching TRBD1. CDR3 length: 17 residues. Per germline, CDR1 SNHLY and CDR2 FYNNEI. J gave up 1 base and V 4 bases, and 9 bases lay outside the gene matches. The CDR3 loop is CASSAGGTGPSYNEQFF. The CDR3 nucleotides read TGTGCCAGCAGTGCGGGTGGGACAGGACCTTCCTACAATGAGCAGTTCTTC.

The genes are TRBV2 and TRBJ1-5, with D maybe TRBD1 (6 bases). This CDR3 is 13 amino acids long. The V gene's germline CDR1 is SNHLY and CDR2 FYNNEI. With 7 bases removed from V and 3 bases from J, the gap between germline ends came to 10 bases. Here the CDR3 reads CASIDRYNQPQHF. The CDR3 DNA follows: TGTGCCAGCATCGACAGGTACAATCAGCCCCAGCATTTT. The full variable domain, in which reference TRBV2 and TRBJ1-5 provide the parts outside the CDR3, is EPEVTQTPSHQVTQMGQEVILRCVPISNHLYFYWYRQILGQKVEFLVSFYNNEISEKSEIFDDQFSVERPDGSNFTLKIRSTKLEDSAMYFCASIDRYNQPQHFGDGTRLSIL.

The chain joins TRBV6-5 to TRBJ2-7; 7 nucleotides agree with TRBD1. V lost 1 base to trimming and J lost 3 bases; unmatched junction nucleotides: 6. The CDR3 runs 15 residues. CDR1 and CDR2 (germline): MNHEY, SVGAGI. CDR3 DNA: TGTGCCAGCAGTTACTTAGGGCCAGGGGGCTACGAGCAGTACTTC. Encoded protein: CASSYLGPGGYEQYF.

This clone has only a few counts. The chain joins TRBV6-5 to TRBJ1-1, with D maybe TRBD1 (5 bases). Germline V gene sequence: CDR1 MNHEY, CDR2 SVGAGI. V lost 7 bases to trimming and J lost 4 bases, with 10 bases between them. The CDR3 runs 12 residues. The CDR3 loop reads CASNQGGTEAFF. As DNA, the CDR3 is TGTGCCAGCAACCAGGGAGGCACTGAAGCTTTCTTT.